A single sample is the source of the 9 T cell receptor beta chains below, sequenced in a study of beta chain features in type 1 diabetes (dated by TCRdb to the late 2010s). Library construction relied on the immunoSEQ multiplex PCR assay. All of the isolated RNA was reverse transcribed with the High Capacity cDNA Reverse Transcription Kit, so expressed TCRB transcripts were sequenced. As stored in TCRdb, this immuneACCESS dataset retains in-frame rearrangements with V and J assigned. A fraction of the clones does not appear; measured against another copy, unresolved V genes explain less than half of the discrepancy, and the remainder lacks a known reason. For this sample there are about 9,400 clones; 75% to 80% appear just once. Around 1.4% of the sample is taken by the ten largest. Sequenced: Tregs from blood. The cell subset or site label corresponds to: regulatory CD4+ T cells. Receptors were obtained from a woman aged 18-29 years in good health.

As DNA, the CDR3 is TGCGCCAGCAGCCAATCATCGGGACAGGGGGGTACTGGGGCCAACGTCCTGACTTTC. The encoded protein is CASSQSSGQGGTGANVLTF. This chain links TRBV4-1 with TRBJ2-6; TRBD1 matches 11 bases. With V trimmed by 2 bases and J by 2 bases, 8 bases remained unmatched. Germline assignment: CDR1 MGHRA and CDR2 YSYEKL. The CDR3 is made up of 19 amino acids.

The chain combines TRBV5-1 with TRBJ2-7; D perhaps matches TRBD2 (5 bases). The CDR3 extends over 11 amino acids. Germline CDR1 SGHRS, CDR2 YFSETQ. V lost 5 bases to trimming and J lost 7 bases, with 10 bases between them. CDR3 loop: CASRTTGEQYF. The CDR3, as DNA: TGCGCCAGCAGAACAACGGGGGAGCAGTACTTC.

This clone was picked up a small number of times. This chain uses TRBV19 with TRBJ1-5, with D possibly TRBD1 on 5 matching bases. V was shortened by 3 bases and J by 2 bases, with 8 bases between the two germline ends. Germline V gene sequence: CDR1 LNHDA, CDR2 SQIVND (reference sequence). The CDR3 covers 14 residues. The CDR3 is CASSIRGGNQPQHF. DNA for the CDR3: TGTGCCAGTAGTATCCGGGGGGGCAATCAGCCCCAGCATTTT.

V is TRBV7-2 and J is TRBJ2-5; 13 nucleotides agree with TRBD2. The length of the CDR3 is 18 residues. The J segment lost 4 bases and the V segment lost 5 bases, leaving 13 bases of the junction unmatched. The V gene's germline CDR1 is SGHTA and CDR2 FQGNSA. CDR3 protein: CASSRTSGSLGMGETQYF. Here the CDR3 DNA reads TGTGCCAGCAGCCGGACTAGCGGGAGTTTAGGAATGGGAGAGACCCAGTACTTC.

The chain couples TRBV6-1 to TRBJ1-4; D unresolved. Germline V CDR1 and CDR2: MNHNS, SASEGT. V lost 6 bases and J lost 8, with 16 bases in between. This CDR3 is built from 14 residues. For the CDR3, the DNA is TGTGCCAGCAGACTCCAGGCGGCGGGGGAAAAACTGTTTTTT. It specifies CASRLQAAGEKLFF.

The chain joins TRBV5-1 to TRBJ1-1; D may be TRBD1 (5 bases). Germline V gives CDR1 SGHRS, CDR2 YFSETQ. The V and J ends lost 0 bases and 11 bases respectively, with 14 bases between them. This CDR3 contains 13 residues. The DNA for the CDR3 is TGCGCCAGCAGCTTGGGGGGCCCGGAGCAGGCTTTCTTT. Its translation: CASSLGGPEQAFF.

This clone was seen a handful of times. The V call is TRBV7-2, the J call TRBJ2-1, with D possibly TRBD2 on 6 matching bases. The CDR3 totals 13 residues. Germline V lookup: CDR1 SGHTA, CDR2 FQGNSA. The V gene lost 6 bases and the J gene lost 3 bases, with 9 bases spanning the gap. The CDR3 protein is CASSGRFYNEQFF. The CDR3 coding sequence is TGTGCCAGCAGTGGGAGGTTCTACAATGAGCAGTTCTTC.

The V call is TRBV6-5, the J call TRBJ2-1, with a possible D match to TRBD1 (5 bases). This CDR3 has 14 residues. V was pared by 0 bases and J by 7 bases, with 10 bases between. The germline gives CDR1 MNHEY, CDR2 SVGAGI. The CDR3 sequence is CASSYSGKGNEQFF. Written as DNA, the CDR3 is TGTGCCAGCAGTTACTCAGGGAAGGGGAATGAGCAGTTCTTC.

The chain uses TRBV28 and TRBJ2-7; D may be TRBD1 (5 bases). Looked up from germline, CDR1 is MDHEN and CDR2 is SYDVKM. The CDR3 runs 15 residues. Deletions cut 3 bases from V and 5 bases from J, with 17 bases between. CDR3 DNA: TGTGCCAGCAGTTTCGACAGCCGCGCCTCGGACGAGCAGTACTTC. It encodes CASSFDSRASDEQYF.